This record concerns one TCR beta chain sequence. These data originate in a study of blood T cell repertoires in COVID-19. On the study more broadly: Acute and convalescent COVID-19 specimens originated in the United States, Italy and Spain. T cells, B-cell-depleted T cells, or PBMCs provided the cDNA or gDNA that served as material.

Study processing details: Amplification with reference gene primers provided the estimates of nucleated cell counts. Sequencing used immunoSEQ multiplex PCR; TCRdb keeps in-frame clones, though not all of them. The V and J calls and the clone size are those of that table, but D and trimming were determined from the DNA. The sample has about 190,000 clones, around 91% seen once. Germline lookup yields CDR1 DFQATT and CDR2 SNEGSKA (reference sequence). This CDR3 region has 15 residues. Unmatched junction bases numbered 3, after V lost 3 bases and J lost 1 base. Material for sequencing was peripheral blood. The genes are TRBV20-1 and TRBJ2-3; the match to TRBD2 covers 11 bases. This clonotype originated in a man between 45 and 60 years old with acute or convalescent COVID-19. Here the CDR3 reads CSASSSGGRTDTQYF. CDR3 nucleotide sequence: TGCAGTGCTAGTTCTAGCGGGGGGCGCACAGATACGCAGTATTTT.